Listed here is a single T cell receptor (beta chain). J gave up 3 bases and V 6 bases, and 9 bases lay outside the gene matches. The CDR3 has 16 amino acids. Germline V lookup: CDR1 LNHDA, CDR2 SQIVND (reference sequence). Participant age was roughly 18 to 95 years, and participants resided in 25 or so US areas. In assigning cohorts, the study relied on participant-reported clinical history. Per the authors' pipeline: Cell counts per sample came from amplifying reference gene primers. The data were produced by immunoSEQ multiplex PCR, yet TCRdb's version contains in-frame clones alone and is incomplete. V, J and clone size are those of that table, while D and trimming were read from the DNA. The sample carries 150,000 to 250,000 clones, around 90% recorded once. These data come from a study of blood T cell repertoires in COVID-19.

The receptor's source is a woman in her twenties or thirties who had recovered from COVID-19. The chain has TRBV19 and TRBJ1-5, with 9 nucleotides matching TRBD1. The sample was PBMCs or T cells enriched from blood (not recorded which). Here the CDR3 reads CASSPRQGVLNQPQHF. For the CDR3, the DNA is TGTGCCAGTAGCCCACGACAGGGGGTACTCAATCAGCCCCAGCATTTT.